Here is one T cell receptor (beta chain) with its context. As yet, its antigen is unknown. Germline V gene sequence: CDR1 PRHDT, CDR2 FYEKMQ (reference sequence). There are 16 residues in the CDR3. Trimming at V came to 1 base and at J to 6 bases, leaving 11 bases not matched to a gene. Some clones are missing from TCRdb's copy, which holds only in-frame ones; the method was immunoSEQ multiplex PCR. The sample has under 25,000 clones, just under 80% seen once. This entry is derived from a study of CD4 T cells in relation to SARS-CoV-2 and coronaviruses. Across the study: PBMCs were cultured with antigen for roughly 10 days before TCR beta sequencing.

The unexposed donors gave CD4+ T cells in about 2010-2019, prior to COVID-19. The cells were cultured for approximately 10 days before CD4+ T cells were isolated. Cultures held 2 million to 2.5 million PBMCs per well with around 9.8 IU/ml IL-2. The sequence derives from a human donor in good health. The sequenced sample consisted of CD4+ T cells from PBMCs, cultured in vitro. The rearrangement uses TRBV13 and TRBJ1-2; 7 bases agree with TRBD1. The CDR3 bases are TGTGCCAGCAGCTTAGAGGGACAGCCTCGATGGGATGGCTACACCTTC. Its translation: CASSLEGQPRWDGYTF.